This T cell receptor beta chain was profiled in a study of blood T cell repertoires in COVID-19. Trimming removed 5 bases from V and 4 bases from J; junction bases left unmatched: 6. The CDR3 totals 14 residues. Per the germline V gene, CDR1 is SGHVS and CDR2 is FNYEAQ. Generated by immunoSEQ multiplex PCR, the TCRdb table keeps only in-frame clones and is missing some. There are hundreds of thousands of clones in the sample; about four fifths occur only once, and about 3.8% lies in the top ten. The sequencing sample was made of peripheral blood. This rearrangement joins TRBV7-6 to TRBJ2-5, with 8 bases that match TRBD1. The origin of this receptor is a woman of 80 years or more with acute or convalescent COVID-19. The DNA of the CDR3 is TGTGCCAGCAGCGTCCGAGACAGGGGAGAGACCCAGTACTTC. Translating gives CASSVRDRGETQYF.